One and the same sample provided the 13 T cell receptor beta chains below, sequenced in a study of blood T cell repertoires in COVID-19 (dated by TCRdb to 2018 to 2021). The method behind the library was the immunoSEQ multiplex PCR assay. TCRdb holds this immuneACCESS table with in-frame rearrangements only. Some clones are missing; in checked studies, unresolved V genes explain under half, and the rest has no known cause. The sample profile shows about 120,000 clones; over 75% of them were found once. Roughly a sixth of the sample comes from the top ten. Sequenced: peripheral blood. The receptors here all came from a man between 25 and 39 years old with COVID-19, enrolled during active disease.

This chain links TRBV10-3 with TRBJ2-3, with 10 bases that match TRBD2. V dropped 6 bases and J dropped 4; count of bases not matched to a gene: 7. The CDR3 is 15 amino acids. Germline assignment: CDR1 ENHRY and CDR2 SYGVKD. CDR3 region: CAISERGGQADTQYF. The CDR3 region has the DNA TGTGCCATCAGCGAGCGGGGGGGCCAGGCAGATACGCAGTATTTT.

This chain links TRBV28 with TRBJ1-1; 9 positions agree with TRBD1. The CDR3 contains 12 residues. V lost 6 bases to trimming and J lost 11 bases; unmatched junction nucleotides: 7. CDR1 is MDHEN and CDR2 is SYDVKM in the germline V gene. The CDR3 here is CASRATGGAAFF. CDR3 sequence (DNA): TGTGCCAGCAGGGCCACAGGGGGCGCGGCTTTCTTT.

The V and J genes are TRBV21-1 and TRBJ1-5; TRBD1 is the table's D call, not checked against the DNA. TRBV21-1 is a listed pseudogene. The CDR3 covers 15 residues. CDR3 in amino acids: CASSKWGRSNQPQHF. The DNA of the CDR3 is TGTGCCAGCAGCAAGTGGGGCAGAAGCAATCAGCCCCAGCATTTT.

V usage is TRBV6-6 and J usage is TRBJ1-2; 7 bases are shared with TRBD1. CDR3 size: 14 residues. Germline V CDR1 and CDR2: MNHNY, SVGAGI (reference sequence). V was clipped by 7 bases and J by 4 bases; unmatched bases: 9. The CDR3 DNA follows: TGTGCCAGCAATCTACAGGGGCCAGGCTATGGCTACACCTTC. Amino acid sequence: CASNLQGPGYGYTF.

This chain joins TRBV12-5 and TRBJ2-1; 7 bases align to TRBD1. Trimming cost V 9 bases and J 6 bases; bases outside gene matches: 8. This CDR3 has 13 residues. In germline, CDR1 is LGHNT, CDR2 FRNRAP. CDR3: CASTFDRVNEQFF. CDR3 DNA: TGTGCTAGCACTTTTGACAGGGTCAATGAGCAGTTCTTC.

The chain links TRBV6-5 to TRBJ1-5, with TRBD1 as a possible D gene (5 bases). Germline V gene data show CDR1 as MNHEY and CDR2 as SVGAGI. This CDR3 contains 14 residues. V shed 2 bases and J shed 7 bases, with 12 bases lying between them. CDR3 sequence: CASSYGRGRQPQHF. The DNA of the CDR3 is TGTGCCAGCAGTTACGGGAGGGGACGGCAGCCCCAGCATTTT.

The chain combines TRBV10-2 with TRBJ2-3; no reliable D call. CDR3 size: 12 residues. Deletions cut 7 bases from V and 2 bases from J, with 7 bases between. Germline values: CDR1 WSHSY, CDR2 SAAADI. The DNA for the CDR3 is TGCGCCAGCAAGTACTACACAGATACGCAGTATTTT. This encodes CASKYYTDTQYF.

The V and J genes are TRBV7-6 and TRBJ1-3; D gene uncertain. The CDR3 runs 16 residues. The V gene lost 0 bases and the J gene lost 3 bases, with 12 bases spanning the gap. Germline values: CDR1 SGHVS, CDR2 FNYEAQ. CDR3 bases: TGTGCCAGCAGCTTAGCGCCCGGGGTTGGTGGAAACACCATATATTTT. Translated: CASSLAPGVGGNTIYF.

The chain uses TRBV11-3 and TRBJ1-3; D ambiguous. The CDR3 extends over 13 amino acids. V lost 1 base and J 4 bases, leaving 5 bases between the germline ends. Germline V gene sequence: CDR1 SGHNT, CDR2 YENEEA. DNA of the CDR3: TGTGCCAGCAGCTTAGGGGCGGGAAACACCATATATTTT. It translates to CASSLGAGNTIYF.

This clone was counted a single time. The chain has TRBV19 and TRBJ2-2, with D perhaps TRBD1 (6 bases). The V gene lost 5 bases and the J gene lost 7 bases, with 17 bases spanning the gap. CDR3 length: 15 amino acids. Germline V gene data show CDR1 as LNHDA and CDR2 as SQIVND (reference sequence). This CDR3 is CASSVAKQGRGELFF. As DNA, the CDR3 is TGTGCCAGTAGTGTAGCGAAACAGGGACGCGGGGAGCTGTTTTTT. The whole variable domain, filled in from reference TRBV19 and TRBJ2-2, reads DGGITQSPKYLFRKEGQNVTLSCEQNLNHDAMYWYRQDPGQGLRLIYYSQIVNDFQKGDIAEGYSVSREKKESFPLTVTSAQKNPTAFYLCASSVAKQGRGELFFGEGSRLTVL.

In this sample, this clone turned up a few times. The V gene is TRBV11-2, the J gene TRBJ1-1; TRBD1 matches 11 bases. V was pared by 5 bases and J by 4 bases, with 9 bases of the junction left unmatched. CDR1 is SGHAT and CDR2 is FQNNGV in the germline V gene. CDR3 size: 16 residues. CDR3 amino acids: CASSVSGTGGTTEAFF. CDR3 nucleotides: TGTGCCAGCAGCGTTTCCGGGACAGGGGGTACCACTGAAGCTTTCTTT.

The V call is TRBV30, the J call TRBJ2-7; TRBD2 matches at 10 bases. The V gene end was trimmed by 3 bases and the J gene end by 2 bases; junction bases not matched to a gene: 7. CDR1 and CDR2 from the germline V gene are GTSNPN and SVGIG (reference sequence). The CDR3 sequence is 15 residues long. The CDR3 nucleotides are TGTGCCTGGAGGCCCACTAGCGGGGCCACCTACGAGCAGTACTTC. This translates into CAWRPTSGATYEQYF.

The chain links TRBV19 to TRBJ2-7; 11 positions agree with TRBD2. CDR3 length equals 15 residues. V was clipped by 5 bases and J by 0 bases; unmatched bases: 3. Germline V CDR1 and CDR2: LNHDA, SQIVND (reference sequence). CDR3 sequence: CASSQTSGDSYEQYF. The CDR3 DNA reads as TGTGCCAGTAGTCAGACTAGCGGGGACTCCTACGAGCAGTACTTC.